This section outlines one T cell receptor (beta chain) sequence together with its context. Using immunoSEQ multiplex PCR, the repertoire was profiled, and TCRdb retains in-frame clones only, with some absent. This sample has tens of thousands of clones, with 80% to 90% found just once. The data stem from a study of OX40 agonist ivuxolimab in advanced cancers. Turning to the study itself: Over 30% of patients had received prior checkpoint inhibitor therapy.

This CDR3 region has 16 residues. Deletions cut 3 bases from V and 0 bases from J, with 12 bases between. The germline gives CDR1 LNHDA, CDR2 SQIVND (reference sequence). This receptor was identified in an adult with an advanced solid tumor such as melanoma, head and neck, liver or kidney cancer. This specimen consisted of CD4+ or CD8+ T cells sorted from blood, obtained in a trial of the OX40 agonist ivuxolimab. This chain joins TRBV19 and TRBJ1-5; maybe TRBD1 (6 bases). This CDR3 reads CASSIRTENSNQPQHF. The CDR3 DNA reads TGTGCCAGTAGTATTCGGACAGAGAATAGCAATCAGCCCCAGCATTTT.